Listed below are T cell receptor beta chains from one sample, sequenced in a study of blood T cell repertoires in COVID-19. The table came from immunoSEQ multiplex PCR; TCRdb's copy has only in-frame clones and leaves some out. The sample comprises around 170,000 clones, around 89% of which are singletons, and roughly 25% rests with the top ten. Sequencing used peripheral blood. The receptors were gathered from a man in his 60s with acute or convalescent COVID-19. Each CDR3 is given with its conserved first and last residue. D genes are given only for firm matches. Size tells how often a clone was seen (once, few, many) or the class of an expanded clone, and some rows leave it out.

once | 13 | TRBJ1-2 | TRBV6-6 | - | TGTGCCAGCTCCTCCGGGGGTGGCTATGGCTACACCTTC | CASSSGGGYGYTF
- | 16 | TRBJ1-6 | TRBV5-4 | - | TGTGCCAGCAGCTTGGCCTCACTGAGAGCCAATTCACCCCTCCACTTT | CASSLASLRANSPLHF
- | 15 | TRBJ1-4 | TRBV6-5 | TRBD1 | TGTGCCAGCACCAGAATAGGGACAGCAAATGAAAAACTGTTTTTT | CASTRIGTANEKLFF
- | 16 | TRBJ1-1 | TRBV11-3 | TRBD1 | TGTGCCAGCAGCTTAGAGCTTGGGACAGGGAACACTGAAGCTTTCTTT | CASSLELGTGNTEAFF
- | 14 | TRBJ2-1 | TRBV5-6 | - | TGTGCCAGCAGCTTGGGACTTTCCTACAATGAGCAGTTCTTC | CASSLGLSYNEQFF
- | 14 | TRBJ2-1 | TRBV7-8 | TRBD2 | TGTGCCAGCAGCTTACTAGCGGGTGGCTCTGAGCAGTTCTTC | CASSLLAGGSEQFF
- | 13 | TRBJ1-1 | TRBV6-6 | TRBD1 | TGTGCCAGCAGTTCAGACAGGGAGAGAGAAGCTTTCTTT | CASSSDREREAFF
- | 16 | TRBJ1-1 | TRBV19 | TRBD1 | TGTGCCAGTAGTATAAGGGCGGGACAGGGGAACACTGAAGCTTTCTTT | CASSIRAGQGNTEAFF
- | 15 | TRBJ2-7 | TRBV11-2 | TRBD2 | TGTGCCAGCAGCTCCTACGGACTAGTTGACGCCGAGCAGTACTTC | CASSSYGLVDAEQYF
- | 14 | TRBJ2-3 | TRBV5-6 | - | TGTGCCAGCAGCTGGGAAGGGGCCTCAGATACGCAGTATTTT | CASSWEGASDTQYF
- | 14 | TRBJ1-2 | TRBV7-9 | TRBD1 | TGTGCCAGCAGCTTCGGACAGGGGAACTATGGCTACACCTTC | CASSFGQGNYGYTF
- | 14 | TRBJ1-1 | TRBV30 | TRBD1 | TGTGCCTGGAGTTTACCGGGACAGGGGGCTAAAGCTTTCTTT | CAWSLPGQGAKAFF
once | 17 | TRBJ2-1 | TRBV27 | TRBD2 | TGTGCCAGCAGTTTCGGGACTAGCGCGATATCCTACAATGAGCAGTTCTTC | CASSFGTSAISYNEQFF
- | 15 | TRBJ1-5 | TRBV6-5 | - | TGTGCCAGCAAGGCTAGGGGGAGAGGCAATCAGCCCCAGCATTTT | CASKARGRGNQPQHF
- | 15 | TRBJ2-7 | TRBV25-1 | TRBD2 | TGTGCCAGCAGTGAATTGTCGGGAGGGTCCTACGAGCAGTACTTC | CASSELSGGSYEQYF
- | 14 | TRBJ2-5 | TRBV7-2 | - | TGTGCCAGCAGCTTAGACGCCGGCCAAGAGACCCAGTACTTC | CASSLDAGQETQYF
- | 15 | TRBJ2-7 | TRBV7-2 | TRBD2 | TGTGCCAGCAGCCCACTAGCGGGAGGGCCCTACGAGCAGTACTTC | CASSPLAGGPYEQYF
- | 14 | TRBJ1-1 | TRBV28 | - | TGTGCCAGCAGTTTAGACTCTGGTGGACTTGAAGCTTTCTTT | CASSLDSGGLEAFF
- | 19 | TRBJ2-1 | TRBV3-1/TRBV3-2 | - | TGTGCCAGCAGCCAAGTTAGAGTAGGAAGTGCGGGGCCTTACAATGAGCAGTTCTTC | CASSQVRVGSAGPYNEQFF
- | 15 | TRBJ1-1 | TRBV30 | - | TGTGCCTGGAGTGTATCAAGGGGCTTGGGCACTGAAGCTTTCTTT | CAWSVSRGLGTEAFF